Listed below are T cell receptor beta chains from one sample, sequenced in a study of T cells in Graves' hyperthyroidism and ophthalmopathy. TCRdb analysed the multiplex PCR reads with MiXCR anew, one entry per CDR3 protein. This table holds 550,000 to 650,000 distinct CDR3 sequences, approximately 15% found once. The sequenced sample was blood. Every receptor here comes from a woman aged 35 to 49 with Graves' hyperthyroidism. Each CDR3 is given with its conserved first and last residue. D genes are given only for firm matches. The size of a clone is reported for some rows only, either as once, few or many, or as a class for expanded clones.

v_gene: TRBV28; d_gene: NA; abundance: many; j_gene: TRBJ2-5; CDR3nt: TGTGCCAGCAGTTCAAACAGGGCGGAGACCCAGTACTTC; CDR3aa: CASSSNRAETQYF
v_gene: TRBV7-3; d_gene: TRBD2; abundance: many; j_gene: TRBJ2-1; CDR3nt: TGTGCCAGCAGCAGCGGGAGTGGTTACAATGAGCAGTTCTTC; CDR3aa: CASSSGSGYNEQFF
v_gene: TRBV3-1; d_gene: TRBD2; abundance: many; j_gene: TRBJ2-1; CDR3nt: TGTGCCAGCAGCGCAACTAGCGGAGCCCGGGGTGAGCAGTTCTTC; CDR3aa: CASSATSGARGEQFF
v_gene: TRBV11-3; d_gene: NA; abundance: many; j_gene: TRBJ2-2; CDR3nt: TGTGCCAGCAGCCTAGGGACTTTCTCGGGCGGGGAGCTGTTTTTT; CDR3aa: CASSLGTFSGGELFF
v_gene: TRBV18; d_gene: NA; abundance: NA; j_gene: TRBJ2-1; CDR3nt: TGTGCCAGCTCACTATTAATAGGGAGCTCCTACAATGAGCAGTTCTTC; CDR3aa: CASSLLIGSSYNEQFF
v_gene: TRBV6-2/TRBV6-3; d_gene: TRBD2; abundance: NA; j_gene: TRBJ2-3; CDR3nt: TGTGCCAGCAGTTACCTGGGGACTAGCGATCGCACAGATACGCAGTATTTT; CDR3aa: CASSYLGTSDRTDTQYF
v_gene: TRBV2; d_gene: NA; abundance: many; j_gene: TRBJ1-1; CDR3nt: TGTGCCAGCAGGTCCGGTATTGCCGCTGAAGCTTTCTTT; CDR3aa: CASRSGIAAEAFF
v_gene: TRBV7-2; d_gene: TRBD1; abundance: many; j_gene: TRBJ2-5; CDR3nt: TGTGCCAGCAGCTTAGCGGTTACAGGGGTTATGGAGACCCAGTACTTC; CDR3aa: CASSLAVTGVMETQYF
v_gene: TRBV30; d_gene: TRBD2; abundance: many; j_gene: TRBJ2-3; CDR3nt: TGTGCCTGCCGACTAGCGGGGAGCACAGATACGCAGTATTTT; CDR3aa: CACRLAGSTDTQYF
v_gene: TRBV12-3/TRBV12-4; d_gene: NA; abundance: many; j_gene: TRBJ2-3; CDR3nt: TGTGCCAGCACCCCAGGCGGGACTGGGGGCACAGATACGCAGTATTTT; CDR3aa: CASTPGGTGGTDTQYF
v_gene: TRBV27; d_gene: TRBD2; abundance: NA; j_gene: TRBJ2-7; CDR3nt: TGTGCCAGCACACCAGCGGGAGGCCCCTACGAGCAGTACTTC; CDR3aa: CASTPAGGPYEQYF
v_gene: TRBV6-1; d_gene: TRBD1; abundance: many; j_gene: TRBJ2-7; CDR3nt: TGTGCCAGCAGTCGGCTCGACAGGGTACACGAGCAGTACTTC; CDR3aa: CASSRLDRVHEQYF
v_gene: TRBV28; d_gene: TRBD1; abundance: NA; j_gene: TRBJ2-1; CDR3nt: TGTGCCAGCAGTTTACGGGACAGGGATCCGTTCTTC; CDR3aa: CASSLRDRDPFF
v_gene: TRBV27; d_gene: NA; abundance: many; j_gene: TRBJ1-6; CDR3nt: TGTGCCAGCAGGATAACAGGGAGGGAATCACCCCTCCACTTT; CDR3aa: CASRITGRESPLHF
v_gene: TRBV29-1; d_gene: NA; abundance: few; j_gene: TRBJ2-5; CDR3nt: TGCAGCGTTGGGGCGGGGTTACAAGAGACCCAGTACTTC; CDR3aa: CSVGAGLQETQYF
v_gene: TRBV2; d_gene: TRBD1; abundance: many; j_gene: TRBJ2-7; CDR3nt: TGTGCCAGCAGTGGGGGGACAGCTCGGATCACCTACGAGCAGTACTTC; CDR3aa: CASSGGTARITYEQYF
v_gene: TRBV29-1; d_gene: NA; abundance: few; j_gene: TRBJ2-2; CDR3nt: TGCTGCGTTAGTGGGTGGAACGGGGAGCTGTTTTTT; CDR3aa: CCVSGWNGELFF
v_gene: TRBV20-1; d_gene: NA; abundance: NA; j_gene: TRBJ1-1; CDR3nt: TGCAGTAGCACGGCGGGCCCTAACACTGAAGCTTTCTTT; CDR3aa: CSSTAGPNTEAFF
v_gene: TRBV20-1; d_gene: TRBD2; abundance: many; j_gene: TRBJ2-3; CDR3nt: TGCAGTGCTTCGGGACTAGCGGAACTCACAGATACGCAGTATTTT; CDR3aa: CSASGLAELTDTQYF
v_gene: TRBV30; d_gene: TRBD1; abundance: many; j_gene: TRBJ1-5; CDR3nt: TGTGCCTGGAGTGGACAGGGGACAGTCAGCAATCAGCCCCAGCATTTT; CDR3aa: CAWSGQGTVSNQPQHF
v_gene: TRBV30; d_gene: TRBD1; abundance: NA; j_gene: TRBJ2-7; CDR3nt: TGTGCCTTCAAGCGACAGGGGATCGAGCAGTACTTC; CDR3aa: CAFKRQGIEQYF
v_gene: TRBV2; d_gene: NA; abundance: many; j_gene: TRBJ2-2; CDR3nt: TGTGCCAGCAGTCTAAAGCGGGTGGGGACCGGGGAGCTGTTTTTT; CDR3aa: CASSLKRVGTGELFF
v_gene: TRBV7-8; d_gene: NA; abundance: NA; j_gene: TRBJ2-2; CDR3nt: TGTGCCAGCAGCTTAGATACCTGGGGAACCGGGGAGCTGTTTTTT; CDR3aa: CASSLDTWGTGELFF
v_gene: TRBV30; d_gene: TRBD2; abundance: many; j_gene: TRBJ2-2; CDR3nt: TGTGCCTGGAGTCCGAGCGGGAGGCCACCCAACACCGGGGAGCTGTTTTTT; CDR3aa: CAWSPSGRPPNTGELFF
v_gene: TRBV9; d_gene: TRBD1; abundance: NA; j_gene: TRBJ2-7; CDR3nt: TGTGCCAGCAGCGTAGATGCGGACAGGCAAATCTACGAGCAGTACTTC; CDR3aa: CASSVDADRQIYEQYF
v_gene: TRBV28; d_gene: NA; abundance: few; j_gene: TRBJ2-7; CDR3nt: TGTGCCAGCAGTTACCCGTTTGGGGACTCTTCCTACGAGCAGTACTTC; CDR3aa: CASSYPFGDSSYEQYF
v_gene: TRBV20-1; d_gene: NA; abundance: NA; j_gene: TRBJ1-1; CDR3nt: TGCAGTGCTAGAAAGGGGGAAGGACTAATGAACACTGAAGCTTTCTTT; CDR3aa: CSARKGEGLMNTEAFF
v_gene: TRBV3-1; d_gene: TRBD2; abundance: NA; j_gene: TRBJ2-7; CDR3nt: TGTGCCAGCAGCCAAGAGGGGCTAGGGTCGGGACTAGCGGCTTCCGAGCAGTACTTC; CDR3aa: CASSQEGLGSGLAASEQYF
v_gene: TRBV7-9; d_gene: NA; abundance: NA; j_gene: TRBJ2-7; CDR3nt: TGTGCCAGCAGCTTAGGGGGGGGGACAGACTACGAGCAGTACTTC; CDR3aa: CASSLGGGTDYEQYF
v_gene: TRBV4-1; d_gene: NA; abundance: many; j_gene: TRBJ1-5; CDR3nt: TGCGCCAGCAGCCAGTCCGGGACTAAGACAGATCAGCCCCAGCATTTT; CDR3aa: CASSQSGTKTDQPQHF
v_gene: TRBV6-6; d_gene: NA; abundance: few; j_gene: TRBJ1-4; CDR3nt: TGTGCCAGCAGTTACCGCAGGGTAGATGAAAAACTGTTTTTT; CDR3aa: CASSYRRVDEKLFF
v_gene: TRBV5-1; d_gene: TRBD1; abundance: NA; j_gene: TRBJ2-2; CDR3nt: TGCGCCAGCAGCACCGGGACAGGGGAAACCGGGGAGCTGTTTTTT; CDR3aa: CASSTGTGETGELFF
v_gene: TRBV5-1; d_gene: NA; abundance: few; j_gene: TRBJ1-3; CDR3nt: TGCGCCAGCAGCCGGGGACACCCAGACTTCTCTGGAAACACCATATATTTT; CDR3aa: CASSRGHPDFSGNTIYF
v_gene: TRBV12-3/TRBV12-4; d_gene: NA; abundance: many; j_gene: TRBJ2-7; CDR3nt: TGTGCCAGCAGCCTCGGCCCCGGAGGATACGAGCAGTACTTC; CDR3aa: CASSLGPGGYEQYF
v_gene: TRBV7-2; d_gene: NA; abundance: many; j_gene: TRBJ2-2; CDR3nt: TGTGCCAGCAGCACGGGACTTTACACCGGGGAGCTGTTTTTT; CDR3aa: CASSTGLYTGELFF
v_gene: TRBV2; d_gene: NA; abundance: many; j_gene: TRBJ1-6; CDR3nt: TGTGCCAGTAATACCGGGACCTTAAATTCACCCCTCCACTTT; CDR3aa: CASNTGTLNSPLHF
v_gene: TRBV20-1; d_gene: NA; abundance: many; j_gene: TRBJ2-7; CDR3nt: TGCAGTGCTAGAGCTAAGGAGCCCATTGTCTACGAGCAGTACTTC; CDR3aa: CSARAKEPIVYEQYF
v_gene: TRBV28; d_gene: TRBD1; abundance: many; j_gene: TRBJ1-1; CDR3nt: TGTGCCAGCAGTTTCCTGGACAGGGGGACCCAGAACACTGAAGCTTTCTTT; CDR3aa: CASSFLDRGTQNTEAFF
v_gene: TRBV14; d_gene: NA; abundance: many; j_gene: TRBJ2-1; CDR3nt: TGTGCCAGCAGCCAAGATAAGAGGCACCCAATCAATGAGCAGTTCTTC; CDR3aa: CASSQDKRHPINEQFF
v_gene: TRBV28; d_gene: NA; abundance: many; j_gene: TRBJ1-5; CDR3nt: TGTGCCAGCAGTTTGTCAGGGGTGAGACAGCCCCAGCATTTT; CDR3aa: CASSLSGVRQPQHF
v_gene: TRBV27; d_gene: NA; abundance: many; j_gene: TRBJ2-7; CDR3nt: TGTGCCAGCAGTGCAAGGAGGATCGACGAGCAGTACTTC; CDR3aa: CASSARRIDEQYF
v_gene: TRBV12-3/TRBV12-4; d_gene: NA; abundance: few; j_gene: TRBJ2-2; CDR3nt: TGTGCCAGCAGTCCGCCAGCGGCCACCGGGGAGCTGTTTTTT; CDR3aa: CASSPPAATGELFF
v_gene: TRBV27; d_gene: TRBD2; abundance: many; j_gene: TRBJ2-3; CDR3nt: TGTGCCAGCGTGTCGCTAGCGGGAGGCTTCACAGATACGCAGTATTTT; CDR3aa: CASVSLAGGFTDTQYF
v_gene: TRBV19; d_gene: NA; abundance: few; j_gene: TRBJ1-5; CDR3nt: TGTGCCAGTAACTCAGGGAGTTCGAGTCAGCCCCAGCATTTT; CDR3aa: CASNSGSSSQPQHF
v_gene: TRBV5-1; d_gene: TRBD2; abundance: many; j_gene: TRBJ2-3; CDR3nt: TGCGCCAGCAGCTTGGCCAGCGGGAGCCCCACAGATACGCAGTATTTT; CDR3aa: CASSLASGSPTDTQYF
v_gene: TRBV15; d_gene: NA; abundance: NA; j_gene: TRBJ1-1; CDR3nt: TGTGCCACCGACACCGGGACACTGAACACTGAAGCTTTCTTT; CDR3aa: CATDTGTLNTEAFF
v_gene: TRBV19; d_gene: TRBD2; abundance: NA; j_gene: TRBJ2-7; CDR3nt: TGTGCCAGTAGTACCTCCGGGACTAGCGGTCACTACGAGCAGTACTTC; CDR3aa: CASSTSGTSGHYEQYF
v_gene: TRBV7-9; d_gene: NA; abundance: few; j_gene: TRBJ1-1; CDR3nt: TGTGCCAGCAGCGAGGACGCAACTGATAAAATGAACACTGAAGCTTTCTTT; CDR3aa: CASSEDATDKMNTEAFF
v_gene: TRBV12-5; d_gene: NA; abundance: many; j_gene: TRBJ1-1; CDR3nt: TGTGCTAGTGGTTTTGGGGGGCGGACTGAAGCTTTCTTT; CDR3aa: CASGFGGRTEAFF
v_gene: TRBV6-1; d_gene: TRBD1; abundance: NA; j_gene: TRBJ1-1; CDR3nt: TGTGCCAGCGGGACAGGGTTGTACACTGAAGCTTTCTTT; CDR3aa: CASGTGLYTEAFF